This T cell receptor (beta chain) emerged from a study of cytomegalovirus exposure and HLA in healthy donors. Vbeta (60) and Jbeta (13) primers were used in the PCR. The protocol was immunoSEQ multiplex PCR, while the TCRdb copy is restricted to in-frame clones and leaves out a portion. The sample includes around 150,000 clones, roughly 89% of them seen just once. The CDR3 length is 17 residues. V was pared by 4 bases and J by 4 bases, with 20 bases between. CDR1 and CDR2 from the germline V gene are MGHRA and YSYEKL. The specimen was PBMCs. The chain carries TRBV4-1 and TRBJ2-1; TRBD1 might be the D (7 bases). This TCR was sampled from a woman aged 25 to 45 in good health and CMV-seronegative. The CDR3 DNA reads TGCGCCAGCAGCCCGCTAGGCGGGACAGAGATGTACAATGAGCAGTTCTTC. Encoded protein: CASSPLGGTEMYNEQFF.